The clone carrying this TCR beta chain was detected ten times or more. TCR cDNA was made by 5'RACE template switching, adding a universal primer site and UMIs. TCRdb reprocessed the 5' RACE reads with MiXCR, giving one entry per CDR3 protein. The table records 90,000 to 130,000 distinct CDR3 sequences, around 8% of them present only once. This entry comes from a study of T cells after yellow fever vaccination. The CDR3 is 15 residues long. Germline V CDR1 and CDR2: SGHTA, FQGTGA. The V segment lost 5 bases and the J segment 4 bases; nucleotides outside the gene matches: 8. This sample comprised CD8+ T cells sorted from PBMCs, obtained 45 days after the yellow fever booster vaccination. The TCR was taken from a man aged 25-45 years who received the YFV17D yellow fever vaccine. The chain employs TRBV7-3 and TRBJ2-3; the match to TRBD1 covers 8 bases. CDR3 bases: TGTGCCAGCAGCCCCGGACAGGGTGGGCCAGATACGCAGTATTTT. Amino acid sequence: CASSPGQGGPDTQYF.